The 5 T cell receptor beta chains below all came from one sample that was sequenced in a study of technical replicates of blood from four donors. The method was immunoSEQ multiplex PCR; TCRdb's version includes in-frame clones alone and lacks a portion of them. Of around 75,000 clones listed, around nine tenths are singletons. The sample comprised T cells isolated from PBMCs. The receptors come from a human donor in good health.

The chain recombines TRBV19 with TRBJ2-3; 10 nucleotides align to TRBD2. The V and J ends lost 4 bases and 4 bases, in that order; junction bases with no gene match: 5. The CDR3 contains 15 residues. Germline V CDR1 and CDR2: LNHDA, SQIVND (reference sequence). CDR3 nucleotide sequence: TGTGCCAGTAGTACTAGCGGGAGTATCGCAGATACGCAGTATTTT. It encodes CASSTSGSIADTQYF.

The CDR3 loop is CASSLSGANYGYTF. CDR3 bases: TGTGCCAGCAGTTTATCAGGGGCAAACTATGGCTACACCTTC. The chain uses TRBV27 and TRBJ1-2; tentative D call: TRBD1 (5 bases). This CDR3 is built from 14 residues. Trimming stripped 0 bases from V and 2 bases from J, with 7 bases between. CDR1 and CDR2 from the germline V gene are MNHEY and SMNVEV (reference sequence).

This chain joins TRBV10-2 and TRBJ2-7, with D unclear. This CDR3 spans 11 amino acids. The ends were cut back, 3 bases at V and 3 bases at J, with 3 bases in the middle. The V gene's germline CDR1 is WSHSY and CDR2 SAAADI. This CDR3 is CASSDYYEQYF. CDR3 in DNA: TGCGCCAGCAGTGACTACTACGAGCAGTACTTC.

V gene TRBV5-1 combines with J gene TRBJ2-5; unclear D gene. Germline lookup yields CDR1 SGHRS and CDR2 YFSETQ. This CDR3 is 14 amino acids long. The V end was cut by 4 bases, the J end by 7 bases, with 17 bases between. This CDR3 reads CASSPSGAAWTQYF. The CDR3, as DNA: TGCGCCAGCAGCCCCAGTGGCGCGGCTTGGACCCAGTACTTC.

This clone was seen once. The CDR3 sequence: CATSRDNRGYEQYF. In nucleotides, the CDR3 is TGTGCCACCAGCAGAGATAACAGGGGCTACGAGCAGTACTTC. V and J are TRBV15 and TRBJ2-7, with 7 bases lining up with TRBD1. The CDR3 has 14 residues. Germline CDR1 reads LNHNV; CDR2 reads YYDKDF (reference sequence). V dropped 0 bases and J dropped 3; count of bases not matched to a gene: 2. The full variable domain, completed using reference TRBV15 and TRBJ2-7, is DAMVIQNPRYQVTQFGKPVTLSCSQTLNHNVMYWYQQKSSQAPKLLFHYYDKDFNNEADTPDNFQSRRPNTSFCFLDIRSPGLGDTAMYLCATSRDNRGYEQYFGPGTRLTVT.